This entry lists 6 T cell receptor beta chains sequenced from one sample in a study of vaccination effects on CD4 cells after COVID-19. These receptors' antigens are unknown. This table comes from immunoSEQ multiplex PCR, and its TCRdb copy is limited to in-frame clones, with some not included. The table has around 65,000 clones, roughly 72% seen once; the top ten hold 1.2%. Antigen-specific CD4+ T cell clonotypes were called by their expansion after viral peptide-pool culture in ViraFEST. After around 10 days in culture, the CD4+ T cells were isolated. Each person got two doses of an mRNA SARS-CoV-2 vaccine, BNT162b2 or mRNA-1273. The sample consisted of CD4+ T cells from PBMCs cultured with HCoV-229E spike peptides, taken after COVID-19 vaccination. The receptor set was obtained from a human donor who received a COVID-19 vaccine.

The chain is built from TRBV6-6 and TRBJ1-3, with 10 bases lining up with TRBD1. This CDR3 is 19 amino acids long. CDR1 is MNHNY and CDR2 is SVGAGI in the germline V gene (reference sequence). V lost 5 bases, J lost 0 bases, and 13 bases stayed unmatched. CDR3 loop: CASSPTTGQGSPSGNTIYF. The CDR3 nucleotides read TGTGCCAGCAGTCCTACCACGGGACAGGGGTCTCCCTCTGGAAACACCATATATTTT.

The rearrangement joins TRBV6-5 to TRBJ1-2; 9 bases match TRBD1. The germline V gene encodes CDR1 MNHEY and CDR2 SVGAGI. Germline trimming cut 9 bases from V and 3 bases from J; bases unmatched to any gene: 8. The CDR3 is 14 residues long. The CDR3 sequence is CASLDRGADYGYTF. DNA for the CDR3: TGTGCCAGTTTGGACAGGGGAGCCGACTATGGCTACACCTTC.

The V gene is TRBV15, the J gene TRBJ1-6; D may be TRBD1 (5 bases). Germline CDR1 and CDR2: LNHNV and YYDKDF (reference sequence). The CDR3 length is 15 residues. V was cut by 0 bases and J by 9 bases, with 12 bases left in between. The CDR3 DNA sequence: TGTGCCACCAGCAGAGATAGGGCAGGGTTTTCACCCCTCCACTTT. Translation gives CATSRDRAGFSPLHF.

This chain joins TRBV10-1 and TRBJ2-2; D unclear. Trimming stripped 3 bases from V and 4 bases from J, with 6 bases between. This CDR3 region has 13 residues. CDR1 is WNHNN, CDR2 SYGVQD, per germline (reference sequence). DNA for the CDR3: TGCGCCAGCAGTGACATCGGCACCGGGGAGCTGTTTTTT. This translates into CASSDIGTGELFF.

This chain's CDR3 is CASGIGTTTNQPQHF. The CDR3, as DNA: TGTGCCAGCGGAATTGGGACGACGACCAATCAGCCCCAGCATTTT. The chain carries TRBV7-2 and TRBJ1-5; D might be TRBD1 (5 bases). Trimming removed 8 bases from V and 3 bases from J, with 17 bases in between. The germline gives CDR1 SGHTA, CDR2 FQGNSA. This CDR3 spans 15 amino acids.

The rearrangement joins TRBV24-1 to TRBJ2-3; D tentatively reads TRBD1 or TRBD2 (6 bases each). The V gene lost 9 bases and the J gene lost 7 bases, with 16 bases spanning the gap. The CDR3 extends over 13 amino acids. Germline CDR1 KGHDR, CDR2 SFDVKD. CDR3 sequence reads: CATGPGEANTQYF. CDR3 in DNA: TGTGCCACCGGTCCAGGGGAGGCAAATACGCAGTATTTT.